This TCR beta chain was sequenced in a study of blood T cell repertoires in COVID-19. Study in general: T cells, B-cell-depleted T cells, or PBMCs supplied cDNA or gDNA.

The study assigned cohorts using participant-reported clinical history. Before being deemed recovered, Cohort 3 donors had two negative PCRs, clearance, or symptom resolution. The CDR3 runs to 15 residues. The V gene's germline CDR1 is LNHDA and CDR2 SQIVND (reference sequence). J lost 3 bases, V lost 2 bases, and 3 bases had no gene match. In the source study's methods: Estimates of nucleated cell counts were drawn from the amplification of reference gene primers. TCRdb's copy holds only in-frame clones and misses some; the assay was immunoSEQ multiplex PCR. The D gene and trimming were derived from the DNA, and the V and J assignments and clone size from that table. The table includes roughly 250,000 clones, roughly 88% detected once.

This TCR came from a woman in her forties or fifties who had recovered from COVID-19. The rearrangement joins TRBV19 to TRBJ2-7, with 11 positions matching TRBD2. Sequencing was done on a sample of PBMCs or T cells enriched from blood (not recorded which). CDR3 in DNA: TGTGCCAGTAGTATAAAGGGGACTAGCGGCTACGAGCAGTACTTC. It codes for CASSIKGTSGYEQYF.